A selection of T cell receptor beta chains follows, all from one sample in a study of cytomegalovirus exposure and HLA in healthy donors. Produced via immunoSEQ multiplex PCR; TCRdb's table is partial and in-frame only. This repertoire shows some 98,000 clones, roughly two thirds found once; its top ten account for roughly 2.5%. The sequencing input was PBMCs. The source is a man aged 50-59 years in good health and CMV-seronegative. Both conserved end residues are part of each CDR3. A D gene is named only where the DNA matches it firmly. Only some rows state a clone size, as once, few, many or a class for expanded clones.

J | size | D | V | CDR3 | DNA
TRBJ2-2 | NA | TRBD2 | TRBV11-3 | CASSYGLAGGTGELFF | TGTGCCAGCAGCTACGGACTAGCGGGAGGGACCGGGGAGCTGTTTTTT
TRBJ2-2 | NA | NA | TRBV9 | CASSPNTGELFF | TGTGCCAGCAGCCCAAACACCGGGGAGCTGTTTTTT
TRBJ2-2 | NA | NA | TRBV27 | CASSSDSTTGELFF | TGTGCCAGCAGTTCTGACAGTACAACCGGGGAGCTGTTTTTT
TRBJ1-1 | NA | TRBD1 | TRBV30 | CAWLKDRVAPEAFF | TGTGCCTGGCTTAAGGACAGGGTGGCACCTGAAGCTTTCTTT
TRBJ2-3 | once | NA | TRBV27 | CASSPKLAPDTQYF | TGTGCCAGCAGTCCCAAATTGGCACCAGATACGCAGTATTTT
TRBJ2-7 | NA | TRBD2 | TRBV2 | CASSQLAGGNEQYF | TGTGCCAGCAGCCAACTAGCGGGAGGGAACGAGCAGTACTTC
TRBJ2-1 | NA | NA | TRBV11-2 | CASSLSGNEQFF | TGTGCCAGCAGCTTATCAGGGAATGAGCAGTTCTTC
TRBJ1-5 | NA | TRBD1 | TRBV15 | CATSRAGQGQGQPQHF | TGTGCCACCAGCAGGGCGGGACAGGGGCAGGGGCAGCCCCAGCATTTT
TRBJ2-2 | few | TRBD1 | TRBV6-1 | CASIAGTGHTGELFF | TGTGCCAGCATCGCCGGGACAGGGCACACCGGGGAGCTGTTTTTT
TRBJ1-1 | NA | NA | TRBV19 | CASSIEGGGTEAFF | TGTGCCAGTAGTATAGAGGGAGGGGGCACTGAAGCTTTCTTT
TRBJ2-7 | NA | NA | TRBV6-5 | CASSYSPPGYEQYF | TGTGCCAGCAGTTACTCCCCCCCGGGGTACGAGCAGTACTTC
TRBJ2-7 | NA | NA | TRBV27 | CASALAGSYEQYF | TGTGCCAGCGCACTCGCGGGGTCCTACGAGCAGTACTTC
TRBJ2-1 | few | TRBD2 | TRBV14 | CASSPVGTRGDNEQFF | TGTGCCAGCAGCCCTGTCGGGACGCGGGGGGACAATGAGCAGTTCTTC
TRBJ2-1 | NA | TRBD2 | TRBV6-4 | CASSDASGREQFF | TGTGCCAGCAGTGACGCTAGCGGGCGGGAGCAGTTCTTC
TRBJ1-2 | NA | NA | TRBV6-4 | CASSANDWSGYGYTF | TGTGCCAGCAGTGCCAACGACTGGTCCGGCTATGGCTACACCTTC
TRBJ2-7 | NA | TRBD1 | TRBV5-4 | CASSGRQGLNEQYF | TGTGCCAGCAGCGGACGACAGGGTCTTAACGAGCAGTACTTC
TRBJ2-3 | few | TRBD1 | TRBV7-9 | CASSLGSAGGYTDTQYF | TGTGCCAGCAGCTTAGGGTCGGCAGGGGGCTACACAGATACGCAGTATTTT
TRBJ1-1 | once | NA | TRBV30 | CAWSVGVHTEAFF | TGTGCCTGGAGTGTAGGGGTCCACACTGAAGCTTTCTTT
TRBJ2-7 | few | NA | TRBV4-2 | CASSPLGDKTYEQYF | TGTGCCAGCAGCCCCTTGGGGGACAAGACCTACGAGCAGTACTTC
TRBJ1-3 | NA | TRBD1 | TRBV11-3 | CASSLDGADRGVIGNTIYF | TGTGCCAGCAGCTTAGATGGGGCGGACAGGGGTGTTATTGGAAACACCATATATTTT
TRBJ2-1 | NA | TRBD1 | TRBV7-9 | CSSSSDRGYNEQFF | TGTTCCAGCAGCTCCGACAGGGGTTACAATGAGCAGTTCTTC
TRBJ2-7 | NA | NA | TRBV7-9 | CASSSFISYEQYF | TGTGCCAGCAGCTCTTTTATATCCTACGAGCAGTACTTC